Following are 22 T cell receptor beta chains from one sample sequenced in a study of cytomegalovirus exposure and HLA in healthy donors. Sequencing was performed with immunoSEQ multiplex PCR; in TCRdb, only in-frame clones are kept and a portion is missing. Among 250,000 to 400,000 clones, 70% to 90% were seen once, and the ten largest hold over 0.9%. The source material was PBMCs. The receptors shown here come from a young man in good health and CMV-seronegative.

The V gene is TRBV4-1, the J gene TRBJ1-6, with D possibly matching TRBD1 (5 bases). The germline V gene encodes CDR1 MGHRA and CDR2 YSYEKL. Trimming shortened V by 2 bases and J by 7 bases, and 15 bases separated the two germline ends. There are 16 residues in the CDR3. The CDR3 DNA reads TGCGCCAGCAGCCAAAATTTACTGGGGGGGAATTCACCCCTCCACTTT. Its translation is CASSQNLLGGNSPLHF.

V is TRBV4-3 and J is TRBJ2-1; weak D call: TRBD2 (6 bases). CDR1 LGHNA and CDR2 YSLEER come from the germline V gene. V gave up 0 bases and J gave up 7 bases, with 13 bases separating them. The CDR3 totals 15 residues. The CDR3 region is CASSQDGFRGNEQFF. The CDR3 region has the DNA TGCGCCAGCAGCCAAGACGGTTTTCGGGGGAATGAGCAGTTCTTC.

This sequence joins TRBV11-2 and TRBJ1-6, with D maybe TRBD1 (5 bases). CDR1 is SGHAT and CDR2 is FQNNGV in the germline V gene. V lost 5 bases, J lost 7 bases, and 12 bases lay in between. The CDR3 sequence is 14 residues long. The CDR3 reads CASSRDWSNSPLHF. The CDR3 DNA reads TGTGCCAGCAGCAGGGACTGGAGCAATTCACCCCTCCACTTT.

The chain has TRBV30 and TRBJ1-6; D ambiguous. Germline V gene data show CDR1 as GTSNPN and CDR2 as SVGIG (reference sequence). The V and J ends lost 2 bases and 7 bases respectively, with 15 bases between them. The CDR3 contains 15 residues. The CDR3 protein is CAWSPPDSQNSPLHF. The CDR3, as DNA: TGTGCCTGGAGTCCCCCGGACTCACAGAATTCACCCCTCCACTTT.

The CDR3 sequence is CASSRQGQIAPLHF. For the CDR3, the DNA is TGTGCCAGCAGTCGACAGGGTCAAATAGCACCCCTCCACTTT. V and J are TRBV6-5 and TRBJ1-6; 7 bases match TRBD1. The CDR3 loop spans 14 amino acids. Germline CDR1 and CDR2: MNHEY and SVGAGI. With V trimmed by 5 bases and J by 11 bases, 9 bases remained unmatched.

The chain links TRBV4-2 to TRBJ1-1; D may be TRBD1 (6 bases). Trimming shortened V by 0 bases and J by 1 base, and 9 bases separated the two germline ends. CDR3 length equals 15 residues. Germline V lookup: CDR1 LGHNA, CDR2 YNFKEQ. The CDR3 DNA follows: TGTGCCAGCAGCCAAGAGGGGACACAGAACACTGAAGCTTTCTTT. Translation gives CASSQEGTQNTEAFF.

This clone is a singleton in its sample. This chain connects TRBV5-1 to TRBJ2-3; D gene unclear. V shed 0 bases and J shed 5 bases, with 10 bases lying between them. The CDR3 spans 14 residues. Germline V gene sequence: CDR1 SGHRS, CDR2 YFSETQ. This CDR3 reads CASSLETAGDTQYF. CDR3 bases: TGCGCCAGCAGCTTGGAAACCGCAGGAGATACGCAGTATTTT.

This clone has just a few counts. The V and J genes are TRBV19 and TRBJ1-2, with D perhaps TRBD1 (5 bases). Germline CDR1 and CDR2: LNHDA and SQIVND (reference sequence). V lost 5 bases and J 7 bases, leaving 17 bases between the germline ends. The length of the CDR3 is 14 residues. The CDR3 loop reads CASSDDGRGFGYTF. DNA for the CDR3: TGTGCCAGTAGTGACGACGGTAGGGGATTTGGCTACACCTTC.

The chain couples TRBV4-1 to TRBJ2-7; a weak D match, TRBD1 (5 bases). V shed 5 bases and J shed 4 bases, with 21 bases lying between them. CDR1 MGHRA and CDR2 YSYEKL come from the germline V gene. This CDR3 spans 16 amino acids. The CDR3 nucleotides read TGCGCCAGCAGCACAACGGAACAGCTAGGGGTGTACGAGCAGTACTTC. Translated: CASSTTEQLGVYEQYF.

This clone was detected only a few times. CDR3 residues: CASRSYRDSYYEQYF. The DNA of the CDR3 is TGTGCCAGCAGATCATACCGGGACAGTTACTACGAGCAGTACTTC. The V gene is TRBV6-5, the J gene TRBJ2-7, with 7 bases identical to TRBD1. The V gene end was trimmed by 6 bases and the J gene end by 3 bases; junction bases not matched to a gene: 11. The length of the CDR3 is 15 residues. Germline V gives CDR1 MNHEY, CDR2 SVGAGI.

This sequence joins TRBV11-2 and TRBJ2-7; D not resolved. Trimming took 1 base from V and 3 from J, leaving 10 bases between them. CDR1 is SGHAT and CDR2 is FQNNGV in the germline V gene. CDR3 length: 14 amino acids. CDR3 coding DNA: TGTGCCAGCAGCTTAGTTGGCAAGAACTACGAGCAGTACTTC. Protein: CASSLVGKNYEQYF.

The J gene is TRBJ1-1, the V gene TRBV5-1; a possible D gene is TRBD1 (6 bases). This CDR3 comprises 14 residues. CDR1 and CDR2 (germline): SGHRS, YFSETQ. Trimming stripped 4 bases from V and 5 bases from J, with 15 bases between. The CDR3 region is CASSPGDIRTEAFF. DNA of the CDR3: TGCGCCAGCAGCCCCGGGGACATTAGAACTGAAGCTTTCTTT.

CDR3 in DNA: TGTGCCAGCAGTCTGACTAGCGGGGTGGATACGCAGTATTTT. Its protein is CASSLTSGVDTQYF. The chain is built from TRBV25-1 and TRBJ2-3; 11 bases agree with TRBD2. This CDR3 comprises 14 residues. V shed 5 bases and J 6 bases; nucleotides not matched to a gene: 4. In germline, CDR1 is MGHDK, CDR2 SYGVNS.

This chain uses TRBV19 with TRBJ1-6, with a weak D call TRBD1 (5 bases). Trimming took off 9 bases at V and 3 bases at J, with 9 bases between the two ends. The CDR3 consists of 13 residues. Germline CDR1 LNHDA, CDR2 SQIVND (reference sequence). Here the CDR3 reads CASSTDYNSPLHF. For the CDR3, the DNA is TGTGCCAGCTCGACAGACTATAATTCACCCCTCCACTTT.

This clone was counted a single time. The rearrangement uses TRBV4-3 and TRBJ2-1, with 15 bases that match TRBD2. The CDR3 consists of 16 residues. Trimming took 4 bases from V and 7 from J; bases not matched to a gene: 5. Germline assignment: CDR1 LGHNA and CDR2 YSLEER. The CDR3 coding sequence is TGCGCCAGCAGCCGGGGACTAGCGGGGGGCGAGAATGAGCAGTTCTTC. Translated, it gives CASSRGLAGGENEQFF.

The V call is TRBV6-5, the J call TRBJ1-4; 8 nucleotides align to TRBD1. This CDR3 region has 15 residues. CDR1 is MNHEY, CDR2 SVGAGI, per germline. Unmatched junction bases numbered 10, after V lost 7 bases and J lost 6 bases. As DNA, the CDR3 is TGTGCCAGCACCCTGACAGGGGAAATCTATGAAAAACTGTTTTTT. Protein product: CASTLTGEIYEKLFF.

The chain uses TRBV7-9 and TRBJ2-5; D may be TRBD2 (5 bases). V dropped 7 bases and J dropped 3 bases, with 9 bases sitting between them. CDR3 size: 12 residues. CDR1 is SEHNR, CDR2 FQNEAQ, per germline (reference sequence). The CDR3 DNA reads as TGTGCCAGCACGGCGAGGGAAGAGACCCAGTACTTC. It translates to CASTAREETQYF. Variable domain in full (rest from reference TRBV7-9 and TRBJ2-5): DTGVSQNPRHKITKRGQNVTFRCDPISEHNRLYWYRQTLGQGPEFLTYFQNEAQLEKSRLLSDRFSAERPKGSFSTLEIQRTEQGDSAMYLCASTAREETQYFGPGTRLLVL.

V gene TRBV2 combines with J gene TRBJ2-1, with a weak D call TRBD1 (6 bases). This CDR3 contains 15 residues. V was cut by 3 bases and J by 4 bases, with 13 bases left in between. Germline lookup yields CDR1 SNHLY and CDR2 FYNNEI. The CDR3 DNA follows: TGTGCCAGCAGTGAGGAACAGGGCCTATACAATGAGCAGTTCTTC. It yields the protein CASSEEQGLYNEQFF.

The genes are TRBV9 and TRBJ2-5; D may be TRBD2 (6 bases). The length of the CDR3 is 16 residues. Trimming cost V 0 bases and J 1 base, with 13 bases left between them. In germline, CDR1 is SGDLS, CDR2 YYNGEE. CDR3 sequence (DNA): TGTGCCAGCAGCGTAGGAGGAGGGACTCTCCAAGAGACCCAGTACTTC. This encodes CASSVGGGTLQETQYF.

This clone occurred a few times. V usage is TRBV7-9 and J usage is TRBJ2-1; 10 bases align to TRBD1. This CDR3 is built from 16 residues. From germline, CDR1 is SEHNR and CDR2 FQNEAQ (reference sequence). V gave up 4 bases and J gave up 5 bases; unmatched junction bases: 8. The CDR3 DNA reads TGTGCCAGCAGCTCGCCCGACAGGGGGCACGACAATGAGCAGTTCTTC. Protein product: CASSSPDRGHDNEQFF.

The chain couples TRBV5-6 to TRBJ1-1; 10 bases line up with TRBD1. Germline-derived CDR1 and CDR2 are SGHDT and YYEEEE. There are 14 residues in the CDR3. V gave up 4 bases and J gave up 1 base; unmatched junction bases: 1. The CDR3 bases are TGTGCCAGCAGCGGACAGGGGGGGAACACTGAAGCTTTCTTT. Its translation is CASSGQGGNTEAFF.

The chain has TRBV6-5 and TRBJ1-1; no clear D gene. Germline-derived CDR1 and CDR2 are MNHEY and SVGAGI. The V end was cut by 6 bases, the J end by 5 bases, with 10 bases between. The CDR3 is 12 amino acids. CDR3 loop: CASSFYGTEAFF. For the CDR3, the DNA is TGTGCCAGCAGCTTTTACGGGACTGAAGCTTTCTTT.